The source of this T cell receptor (beta chain) is a study of cytomegalovirus exposure and HLA in healthy donors. Study-level information: Samples from HLA-typed donors yielded approximately 80 million unique TCRs in an early data release. Study observations and caveats: A later analysis associated 15,000 or so TCR beta sequences with HLA alleles at a 0.05 false discovery rate. No immune exposure information besides CMV serostatus was available.

As for this clone: Its antigen is unknown.

The CDR3 length is 12 residues. Deletions cut 7 bases from V and 7 bases from J, with 11 bases between. Germline lookup yields CDR1 LNHDA and CDR2 SQIVND (reference sequence). The study ran its PCR with 60 Vbeta and 13 Jbeta primers. Here immunoSEQ multiplex PCR was the method, and the copy in TCRdb shows in-frame clones only, minus some. Recorded for this sample: just over 200,000 clones. The rearrangement uses TRBV19 and TRBJ1-5, with D possibly being TRBD1 (6 bases). Sequenced sample: PBMCs. This clonotype was obtained from a girl aged 2-15 years in good health and CMV-seropositive. CDR3 residues: CASTGGGQPQHF. For the CDR3, the DNA is TGTGCCAGTACTGGGGGCGGCCAGCCCCAGCATTTT. The variable domain in full, with the rest retrieved from reference TRBV19 and TRBJ1-5, is DGGITQSPKYLFRKEGQNVTLSCEQNLNHDAMYWYRQDPGQGLRLIYYSQIVNDFQKGDIAEGYSVSREKKESFPLTVTSAQKNPTAFYLCASTGGGQPQHFGDGTRLSIL.